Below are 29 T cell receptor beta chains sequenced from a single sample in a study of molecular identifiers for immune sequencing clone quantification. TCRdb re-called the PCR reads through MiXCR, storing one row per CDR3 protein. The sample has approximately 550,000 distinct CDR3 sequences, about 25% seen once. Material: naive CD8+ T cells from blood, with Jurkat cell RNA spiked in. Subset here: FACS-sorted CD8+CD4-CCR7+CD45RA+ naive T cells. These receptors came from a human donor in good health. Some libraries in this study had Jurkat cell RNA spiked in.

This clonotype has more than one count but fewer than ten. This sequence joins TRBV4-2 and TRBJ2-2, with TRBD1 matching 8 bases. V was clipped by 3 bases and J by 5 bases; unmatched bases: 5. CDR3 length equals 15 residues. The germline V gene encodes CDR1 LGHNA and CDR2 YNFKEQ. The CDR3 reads CASSQGQASTGELFF. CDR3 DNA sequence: TGTGCCAGCAGCCAGGGACAGGCGTCAACCGGGGAGCTGTTTTTT.

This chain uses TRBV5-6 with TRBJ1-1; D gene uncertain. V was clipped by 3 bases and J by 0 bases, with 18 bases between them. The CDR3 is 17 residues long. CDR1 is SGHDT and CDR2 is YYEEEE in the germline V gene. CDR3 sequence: CASSYQPGSLMNTEAFF. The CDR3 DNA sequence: TGTGCCAGCAGCTATCAACCCGGGTCTTTAATGAACACTGAAGCTTTCTTT. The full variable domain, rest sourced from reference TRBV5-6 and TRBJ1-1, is DAGVTQSPTHLIKTRGQQVTLRCSPKSGHDTVSWYQQALGQGPQFIFQYYEEEERQRGNFPDRFSGHQFPNYSSELNVNALLLGDSALYLCASSYQPGSLMNTEAFFGQGTRLTVV.

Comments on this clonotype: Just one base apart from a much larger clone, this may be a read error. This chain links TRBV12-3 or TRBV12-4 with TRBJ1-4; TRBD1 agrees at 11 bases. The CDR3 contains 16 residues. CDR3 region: CVSSPGQGAPNEKLFF. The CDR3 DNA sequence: TGTGTCAGCAGTCCCGGACAGGGGGCACCTAATGAAAAACTGTTTTTT.

CDR3 sequence reads: CASSGSGGPYEQYF. The CDR3 coding sequence is TGTGCCAGCAGTGGTTCGGGCGGCCCCTACGAGCAGTACTTC. V and J are TRBV25-1 and TRBJ2-7; D gene ambiguous. Germline V lookup: CDR1 MGHDK, CDR2 SYGVNS. This CDR3 contains 14 residues. The ends were cut back, 4 bases at V and 2 bases at J, with 12 bases in the middle.

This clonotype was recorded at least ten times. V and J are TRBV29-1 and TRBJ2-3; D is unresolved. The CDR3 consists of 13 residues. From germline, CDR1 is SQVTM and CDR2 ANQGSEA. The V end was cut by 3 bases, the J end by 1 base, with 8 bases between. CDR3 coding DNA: TGCAGCGTTGAGATCGCAGGCACAGATACGCAGTATTTT. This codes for CSVEIAGTDTQYF.

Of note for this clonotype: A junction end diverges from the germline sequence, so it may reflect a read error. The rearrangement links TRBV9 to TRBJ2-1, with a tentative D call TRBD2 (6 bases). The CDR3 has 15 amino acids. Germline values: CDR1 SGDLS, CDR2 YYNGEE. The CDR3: CASSVGVAAYDEQFF. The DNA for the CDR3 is TGTGCCAGCAGCGTGGGGGTAGCGGCCTACGATGAGCAGTTCTTC. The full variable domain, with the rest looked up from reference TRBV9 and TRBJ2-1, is DSGVTQTPKHLITATGQRVTLRCSPRSGDLSVYWYQQSLDQGLQFLIQYYNGEERAKGNILERFSAQQFPDLHSELNLSSLELGDSALYFCASSVGVAAYDEQFFGPGTRLTVL.

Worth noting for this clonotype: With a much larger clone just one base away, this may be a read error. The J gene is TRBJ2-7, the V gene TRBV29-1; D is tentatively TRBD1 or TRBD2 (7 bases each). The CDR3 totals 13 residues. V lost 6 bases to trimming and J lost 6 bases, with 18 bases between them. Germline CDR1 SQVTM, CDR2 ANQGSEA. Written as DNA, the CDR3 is TGCAGCGTGCAGGGGGGGGCAGGGGCCGAGCAGTACTTC. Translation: CSVQGGAGAEQYF.

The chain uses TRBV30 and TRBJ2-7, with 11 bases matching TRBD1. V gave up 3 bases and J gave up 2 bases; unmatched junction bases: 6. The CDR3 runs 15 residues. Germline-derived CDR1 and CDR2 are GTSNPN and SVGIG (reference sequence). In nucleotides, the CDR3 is TGTGCCTGGAGAGAGAGGGGACAGGGGGCCTACGAGCAGTACTTC. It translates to CAWRERGQGAYEQYF.

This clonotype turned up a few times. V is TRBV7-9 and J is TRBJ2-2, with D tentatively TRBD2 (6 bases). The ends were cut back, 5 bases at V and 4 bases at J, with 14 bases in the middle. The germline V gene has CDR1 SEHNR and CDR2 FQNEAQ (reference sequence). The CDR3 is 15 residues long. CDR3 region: CASSRPRDSTGELFF. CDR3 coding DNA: TGTGCCAGCAGCCGGCCCCGGGACTCCACCGGGGAGCTGTTTTTT.

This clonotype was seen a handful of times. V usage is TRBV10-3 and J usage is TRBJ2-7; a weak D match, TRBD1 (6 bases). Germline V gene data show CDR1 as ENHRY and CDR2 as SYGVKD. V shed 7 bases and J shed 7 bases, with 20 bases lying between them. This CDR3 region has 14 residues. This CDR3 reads CAIKSTGPQSEQYF. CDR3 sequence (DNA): TGTGCCATCAAATCGACAGGTCCCCAGTCTGAGCAGTACTTC.

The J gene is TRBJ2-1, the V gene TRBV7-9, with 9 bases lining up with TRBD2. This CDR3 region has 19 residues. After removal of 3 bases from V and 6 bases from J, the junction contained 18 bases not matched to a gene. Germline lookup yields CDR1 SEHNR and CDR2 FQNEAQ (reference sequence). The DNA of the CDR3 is TGTGCCAGCAGCTTGGGATTATTTCGTAGCGGGAGCCAAGGCAATGAGCAGTTCTTC. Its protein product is CASSLGLFRSGSQGNEQFF.

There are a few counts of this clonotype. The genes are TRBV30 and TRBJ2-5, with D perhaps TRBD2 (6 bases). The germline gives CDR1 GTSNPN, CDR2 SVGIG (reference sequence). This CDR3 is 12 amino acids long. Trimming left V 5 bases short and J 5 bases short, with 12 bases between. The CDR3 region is CAWGGFDETQYF. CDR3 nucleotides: TGTGCCTGGGGGGGGTTTGACGAGACCCAGTACTTC.

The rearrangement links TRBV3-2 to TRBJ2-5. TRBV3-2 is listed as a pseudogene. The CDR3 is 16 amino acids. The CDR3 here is CASSQDRPVYQETQYF. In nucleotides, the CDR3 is TGTGCCAGCAGCCAAGATCGGCCAGTGTACCAAGAGACCCAGTACTTC.

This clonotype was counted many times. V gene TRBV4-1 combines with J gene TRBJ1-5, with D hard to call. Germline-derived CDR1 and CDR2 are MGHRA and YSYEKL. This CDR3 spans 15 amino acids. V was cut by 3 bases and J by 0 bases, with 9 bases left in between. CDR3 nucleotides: TGCGCCAGCAGCCATGTAGGAGATAGCAATCAGCCCCAGCATTTT. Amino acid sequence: CASSHVGDSNQPQHF.

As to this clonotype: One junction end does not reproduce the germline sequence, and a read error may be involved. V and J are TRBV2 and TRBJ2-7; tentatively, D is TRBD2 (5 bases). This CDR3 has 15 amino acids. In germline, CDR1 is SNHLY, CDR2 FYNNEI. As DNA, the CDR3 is TGTGCCAGCAGTGATTGGACTGCCTCCTCCTACGAGCGGTACTTC. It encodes CASSDWTASSYERYF.

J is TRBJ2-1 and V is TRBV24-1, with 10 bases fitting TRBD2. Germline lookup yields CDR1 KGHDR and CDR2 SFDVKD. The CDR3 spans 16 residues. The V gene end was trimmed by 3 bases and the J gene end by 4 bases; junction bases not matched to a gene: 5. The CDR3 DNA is TGTGCCACCAGTGATCCCCTGGGACTAGCGTACAATGAGCAGTTCTTC. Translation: CATSDPLGLAYNEQFF.

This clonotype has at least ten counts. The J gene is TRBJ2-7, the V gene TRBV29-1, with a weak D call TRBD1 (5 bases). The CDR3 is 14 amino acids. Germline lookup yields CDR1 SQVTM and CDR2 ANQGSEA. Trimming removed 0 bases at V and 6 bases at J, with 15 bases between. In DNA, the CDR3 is TGCAGCGTTGAAGATCCGCTAGGGGTCGGCGAGCAGTACTTC. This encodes CSVEDPLGVGEQYF.

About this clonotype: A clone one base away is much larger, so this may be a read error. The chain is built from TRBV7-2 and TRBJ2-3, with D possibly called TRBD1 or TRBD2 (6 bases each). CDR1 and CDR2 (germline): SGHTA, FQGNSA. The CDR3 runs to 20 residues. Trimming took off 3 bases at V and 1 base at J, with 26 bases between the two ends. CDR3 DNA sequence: TGTGCCAGCAGCTTGAGGGGGGACGGGGAGTACGTTCGGGGCACAGATACGCAGTATTTT. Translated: CASSLRGDGEYVRGTDTQYF.

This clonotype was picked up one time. Here the CDR3 DNA reads TGTGCCAGCAGCCCCAAACCAGGGCGAGAGACCCAGTACTTC. This codes for CASSPKPGRETQYF. The chain links TRBV11-2 to TRBJ2-5; tentatively, D is TRBD1 (5 bases). Germline assignment: CDR1 SGHAT and CDR2 FQNNGV. This CDR3 has 14 residues. Trimming removed 5 bases from V and 4 bases from J, with 14 bases in between.

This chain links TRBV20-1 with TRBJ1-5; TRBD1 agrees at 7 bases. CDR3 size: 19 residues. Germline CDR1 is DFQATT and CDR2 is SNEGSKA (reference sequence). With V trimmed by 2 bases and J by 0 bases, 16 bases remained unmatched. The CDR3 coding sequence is TGCAGTGCTAGACGGGCCGGGACAGTCGACCCCCGTAGCAATCAGCCCCAGCATTTT. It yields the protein CSARRAGTVDPRSNQPQHF.

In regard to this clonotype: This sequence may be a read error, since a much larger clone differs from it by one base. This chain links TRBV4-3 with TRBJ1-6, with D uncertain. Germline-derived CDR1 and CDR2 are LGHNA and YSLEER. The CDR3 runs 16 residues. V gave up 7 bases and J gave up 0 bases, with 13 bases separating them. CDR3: CASKTDGSSYNSPLHF. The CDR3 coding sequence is TGCGCCAGCAAAACAGACGGGAGCTCCTATAATTCACCCCTCCACTTT.

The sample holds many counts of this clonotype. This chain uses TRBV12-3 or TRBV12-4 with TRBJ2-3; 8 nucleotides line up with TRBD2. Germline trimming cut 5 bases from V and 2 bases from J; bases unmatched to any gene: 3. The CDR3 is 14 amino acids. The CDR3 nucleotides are TGTGCCAGCAGTAGTAGCGGGAACACAGATACGCAGTATTTT. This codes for CASSSSGNTDTQYF.

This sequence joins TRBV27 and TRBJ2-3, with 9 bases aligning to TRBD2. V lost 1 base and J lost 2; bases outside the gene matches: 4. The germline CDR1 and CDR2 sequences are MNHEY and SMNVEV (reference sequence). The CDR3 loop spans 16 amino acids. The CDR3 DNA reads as TGTGCCAGCAGTTTATTTGGCGGGAGGGCCACAGATACGCAGTATTTT. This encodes CASSLFGGRATDTQYF.

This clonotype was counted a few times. CDR3 loop: CASSTLDSNTEAFF. The CDR3 nucleotides are TGTGCCAGTAGTACCCTCGACTCGAACACTGAAGCTTTCTTT. The chain joins TRBV19 to TRBJ1-1; D remains unclear. V lost 4 bases, J lost 1 base, and 10 bases lay in between. The germline V gene has CDR1 LNHDA and CDR2 SQIVND (reference sequence). The CDR3 has 14 residues.

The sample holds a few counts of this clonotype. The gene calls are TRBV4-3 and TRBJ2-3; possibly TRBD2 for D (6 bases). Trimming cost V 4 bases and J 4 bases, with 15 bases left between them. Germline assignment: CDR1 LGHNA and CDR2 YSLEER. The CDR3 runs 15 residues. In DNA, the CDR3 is TGCGCCAGCAGCCCATCTCTCGGCGGGGCAGATACGCAGTATTTT. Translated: CASSPSLGGADTQYF.

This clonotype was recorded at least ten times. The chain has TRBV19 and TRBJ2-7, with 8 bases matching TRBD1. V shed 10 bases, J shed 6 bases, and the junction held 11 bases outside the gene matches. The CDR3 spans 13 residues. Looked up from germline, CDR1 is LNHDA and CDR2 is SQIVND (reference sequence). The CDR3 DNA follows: TGTGCCACCGAGGGACAGGTCGCCTCCGAGCAGTACTTC. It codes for CATEGQVASEQYF.

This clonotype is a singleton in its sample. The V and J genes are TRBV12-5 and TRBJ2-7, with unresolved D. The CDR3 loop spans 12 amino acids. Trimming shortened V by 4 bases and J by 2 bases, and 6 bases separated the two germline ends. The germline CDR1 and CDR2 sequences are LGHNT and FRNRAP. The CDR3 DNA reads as TGTGCTAGTGGTTGGTGCACCTACGAGCAGTACTTC. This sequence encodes CASGWCTYEQYF.

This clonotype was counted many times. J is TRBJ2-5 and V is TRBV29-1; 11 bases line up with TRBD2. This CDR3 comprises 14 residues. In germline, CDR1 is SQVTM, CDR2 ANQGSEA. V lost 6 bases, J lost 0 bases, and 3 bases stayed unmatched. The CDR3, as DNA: TGCAGCGTCCGACTAGCGGGGTACCAAGAGACCCAGTACTTC. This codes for CSVRLAGYQETQYF.

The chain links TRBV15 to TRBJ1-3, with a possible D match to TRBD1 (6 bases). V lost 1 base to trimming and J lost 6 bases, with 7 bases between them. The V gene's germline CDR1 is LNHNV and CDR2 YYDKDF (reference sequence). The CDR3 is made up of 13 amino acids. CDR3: CATSRGQANTIYF. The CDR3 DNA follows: TGTGCCACCAGCAGAGGACAGGCAAACACCATATATTTT.